The 10 T cell receptor beta chains below were found in one sample sequenced in a study of T cells after yellow fever vaccination. Via MiXCR, TCRdb re-called the 5' RACE reads, giving one row per CDR3 protein. This table has more than 95,000 distinct CDR3 sequences, around 6.7% appearing once. The material sequenced was CD4+ T cells sorted from PBMCs, taken around 45 days after the first yellow fever vaccination. Receptors were obtained from a man aged 18 to 30 who received the YFV17D yellow fever vaccine.

Ten or more counts support this clonotype. The chain uses TRBV5-4 and TRBJ1-1; D might be TRBD1 (6 bases). CDR1 and CDR2 (germline): SGHNT, YYREEE (reference sequence). Trimming pared 4 bases from V and 2 bases from J, leaving 15 bases between. The CDR3 has 15 amino acids. The CDR3: CASSPYRAVNTEAFF. CDR3 nucleotides: TGTGCCAGCAGCCCCTACAGGGCGGTAAACACTGAAGCTTTCTTT.

This clonotype has a count of ten or more. This chain connects TRBV7-9 to TRBJ2-7, with 7 positions matching TRBD1. V trimming: 1 base; J trimming: 0 bases; junction bases outside the gene matches: 0. The CDR3 sequence is 14 residues long. From germline, CDR1 is SEHNR and CDR2 FQNEAQ (reference sequence). Here the CDR3 DNA reads TGTGCCAGCAGCTTAGGGACAGGCTCCTACGAGCAGTACGTC. Translated, it gives CASSLGTGSYEQYV.

This clonotype was seen at least ten times. The rearrangement links TRBV5-1 to TRBJ2-2; perhaps TRBD1 as D (6 bases). Trimming shortened V by 0 bases and J by 9 bases, and 9 bases separated the two germline ends. Germline assignment: CDR1 SGHRS and CDR2 YFSETQ. The CDR3 extends over 13 amino acids. The CDR3 DNA reads TGCGCCAGCAGCTTGGACAGGGTCAGGGAGCTGTTTTTT. Encoded protein: CASSLDRVRELFF.

The table lists this clonotype with many counts. The V gene is TRBV18, the J gene TRBJ2-3; D is possibly TRBD1 (6 bases). The CDR3 runs 13 residues. The germline CDR1 and CDR2 sequences are KGHSH and LQKENI. The ends were cut back, 3 bases at V and 4 bases at J, with 8 bases in the middle. The CDR3 nucleotides read TGTGCCAGCTCACCCACAGGGTCAGATACGCAGTATTTT. Its protein is CASSPTGSDTQYF.

There are many counts of this clonotype. The rearrangement links TRBV5-1 to TRBJ1-3; 7 bases are a match to TRBD1. This CDR3 is 14 amino acids long. The trim removed 4 bases at V and 3 bases at J, leaving 4 bases unmatched. CDR1 and CDR2 (germline): SGHRS, YFSETQ. CDR3 in DNA: TGCGCCAGCAGCATCGGGACAGTTGGAAACACCATATATTTT. This translates into CASSIGTVGNTIYF. The full variable domain, rest sourced from reference TRBV5-1 and TRBJ1-3, is KAGVTQTPRYLIKTRGQQVTLSCSPISGHRSVSWYQQTPGQGLQFLFEYFSETQRNKGNFPGRFSGRQFSNSRSEMNVSTLELGDSALYLCASSIGTVGNTIYFGEGSWLTVV.

This clonotype was observed many times. J is TRBJ2-1 and V is TRBV7-2; TRBD1 matches at 8 bases. V shed 3 bases and J 6 bases; nucleotides not matched to a gene: 7. This CDR3 is built from 15 residues. The germline gives CDR1 SGHTA, CDR2 FQGNSA. The CDR3 here is CASSFRDRTRNEQFF. The CDR3 DNA reads TGTGCCAGCAGCTTCCGGGACAGGACTCGCAATGAGCAGTTCTTC.

Ten or more counts support this clonotype. V and J are TRBV7-9 and TRBJ2-1, with 10 nucleotides matching TRBD2. The CDR3 consists of 17 residues. CDR1 SEHNR and CDR2 FQNEAQ come from the germline V gene (reference sequence). After removal of 1 base from V and 4 bases from J, the junction contained 7 bases not matched to a gene. The CDR3 DNA reads as TGTGCCAGCAGCTTAGGAGTTTCTAGCGGGGGATACAATGAGCAGTTCTTC. Its translation: CASSLGVSSGGYNEQFF.

This clonotype appeared many times. This chain uses TRBV20-1 with TRBJ1-1; tentative D call: TRBD1 (5 bases). The CDR3 loop spans 14 amino acids. CDR1 is DFQATT, CDR2 SNEGSKA, per germline (reference sequence). Trimming took off 0 bases at V and 4 bases at J, with 12 bases between the two ends. CDR3 nucleotide sequence: TGCAGTGCTAGAGATTTGGGGGGGTTCACTGAAGCTTTCTTT. It specifies CSARDLGGFTEAFF.

This clonotype was detected only a few times. The chain uses TRBV5-4 and TRBJ1-1; tentatively, D is TRBD1 (6 bases). V lost 1 base to trimming and J lost 3 bases, with 13 bases between them. The CDR3 has 15 residues. The V gene's germline CDR1 is SGHNT and CDR2 YYREEE (reference sequence). CDR3 region: CASSLFRGRDTEAFF. In DNA form, the CDR3 reads TGTGCCAGCAGCTTGTTCAGGGGCAGGGACACTGAAGCTTTCTTT.

To note about this clonotype: With a much larger clone just one base away, this may be a read error. J is TRBJ1-2 and V is TRBV6-5; 7 nucleotides line up with TRBD1. J was trimmed by 5 bases and V by 2 bases; bases with no gene match: 2. There are 13 residues in the CDR3. Germline V gene lookup returns CDR1 MNHEY and CDR2 SVGAGI. Here the CDR3 DNA reads TGTGCCAGCAGTTACGCACAGGGGTATGGCTACACCTTC. This gives the protein CASSYAQGYGYTF.